The 13 T cell receptor beta chains listed next were all sequenced from one sample in a study of T cell changes during pregnancy in multiple sclerosis. Assay: immunoSEQ multiplex PCR; the TCRdb copy retains only in-frame clones and omits some. The sample has 20,000 to 25,000 clones, approximately 81% seen once. Sequenced here: CD8+ T cells from peripheral blood mononuclear cells, sampled before pregnancy. Receptors were obtained from a female donor with multiple sclerosis, enrolled in a pregnancy study.

The chain recombines TRBV4-1 with TRBJ2-7, with a weak D call TRBD1 (5 bases). CDR1 is MGHRA and CDR2 is YSYEKL in the germline V gene. The CDR3 runs 14 residues. V was trimmed by 1 base and J by 4 bases, leaving 11 bases between them. CDR3 nucleotides: TGCGCCAGCAGCCAAGGTCCAGGGATTTACGAGCAGTACTTC. The encoded protein is CASSQGPGIYEQYF.

In its sample, this clone is medium-sized (0.01 to 0.1%). The chain joins TRBV29-1 to TRBJ2-7; a possible D gene is TRBD1 (6 bases). Looked up from germline, CDR1 is SQVTM and CDR2 is ANQGSEA. The CDR3 totals 12 residues. The V end was cut by 5 bases, the J end by 6 bases, with 14 bases between. CDR3 in amino acids: CSVLRGSVEQYF. The CDR3 bases are TGCAGCGTTCTAAGGGGGTCAGTCGAGCAGTACTTC.

The V and J genes are TRBV7-3 and TRBJ2-1; 12 positions agree with TRBD2. V lost 0 bases to trimming and J lost 6 bases; unmatched junction nucleotides: 3. CDR1 is SGHTA, CDR2 FQGTGA, per germline. CDR3 length equals 16 residues. CDR3 bases: TGTGCCAGCAGCTTAACGACTAGCGGGAGTGGCAATGAGCAGTTCTTC. It translates to CASSLTTSGSGNEQFF.

The chain couples TRBV10-1 to TRBJ2-1, with 10 nucleotides matching TRBD2. This CDR3 region has 14 residues. CDR1 is WNHNN and CDR2 is SYGVQD in the germline V gene (reference sequence). V was clipped by 5 bases and J by 2 bases; unmatched bases: 0. The CDR3 is CASSTSGTYNEQFF. The CDR3, as DNA: TGCGCCAGCAGTACTAGCGGGACCTACAATGAGCAGTTCTTC.

The rearrangement links TRBV23-1 to TRBJ2-2; possibly TRBD1 for D (6 bases). TRBV23-1 is an open reading frame whose function is uncertain. Trimming removed 6 bases from V and 9 bases from J, with 14 bases in between. This CDR3 contains 13 residues. This chain's CDR3 is CASRLSGQRELFF. The CDR3 nucleotides are TGCGCCAGCAGATTATCGGGACAAAGGGAGCTGTTTTTT.

This clone appeared a few times. Other DNA sequences from this sample encode an identical CDR3 as well. The chain recombines TRBV6-1 with TRBJ2-1; the match to TRBD2 covers 12 bases. J lost 4 bases, V lost 2 bases, and 0 bases had no gene match. CDR3 length equals 15 residues. In germline, CDR1 is MNHNS, CDR2 SASEGT. The CDR3 sequence: CASSELAGGYNEQFF. The CDR3 bases are TGTGCCAGCAGTGAACTAGCGGGAGGGTACAATGAGCAGTTCTTC.

This sequence joins TRBV7-9 and TRBJ2-7, with 9 positions matching TRBD2. The germline CDR1 and CDR2 sequences are SEHNR and FQNEAQ (reference sequence). The J segment lost 3 bases and the V segment lost 3 bases, leaving 3 bases of the junction unmatched. The CDR3 runs to 14 residues. Written as DNA, the CDR3 is TGTGCCAGCAGCTTGGGACTAGCACTCTACGAGCAGTACTTC. This translates into CASSLGLALYEQYF.

This chain connects TRBV11-2 to TRBJ1-1, with no clear D. V lost 5 bases and J lost 1, with 8 bases in between. Germline CDR1 reads SGHAT; CDR2 reads FQNNGV. This CDR3 is 13 amino acids long. The CDR3 DNA reads as TGTGCCAGCAGCAGACAACCGAACACTGAAGCTTTCTTT. The encoded protein is CASSRQPNTEAFF.

The J gene is TRBJ2-5, the V gene TRBV27; TRBD2 agrees at 12 bases. This CDR3 region has 17 residues. V shed 1 base and J 5 bases; nucleotides not matched to a gene: 8. Germline V gene sequence: CDR1 MNHEY, CDR2 SMNVEV (reference sequence). The CDR3 bases are TGTGCCAGCAGTTTATTGCTAGCGGGAGGGCCACGGGAGACCCAGTACTTC. Amino acid sequence: CASSLLLAGGPRETQYF.

V gene TRBV4-3 combines with J gene TRBJ1-1, with D possibly being TRBD1 (5 bases). Looked up from germline, CDR1 is LGHNA and CDR2 is YSLEER. V was cut by 0 bases and J by 1 base, with 12 bases left in between. This CDR3 has 16 amino acids. The CDR3 nucleotides are TGCGCCAGCAGCCAAGAAGGTCGCAGGGAGAACACTGAAGCTTTCTTT. Translating it yields CASSQEGRRENTEAFF.

This clone has only one observation. The V gene is TRBV28, the J gene TRBJ2-7; a possible D gene is TRBD2 (6 bases). CDR1 is MDHEN, CDR2 SYDVKM, per germline. The CDR3 spans 14 residues. V was shortened by 3 bases and J by 5 bases, with 14 bases between the two germline ends. The CDR3: CASSLAGNVDEQYF. CDR3 coding DNA: TGTGCCAGCAGTTTGGCGGGGAACGTCGACGAGCAGTACTTC.

This clone was seen only once. The chain is built from TRBV7-3 and TRBJ2-1; the D gene is possibly TRBD2 (6 bases). In germline, CDR1 is SGHTA, CDR2 FQGTGA. Trimming removed 4 bases at V and 3 bases at J, with 19 bases between. This CDR3 is built from 17 residues. DNA for the CDR3: TGTGCCAGCAGCTCCAACGGGACCCCGGGGGACTACAATGAGCAGTTCTTC. This sequence encodes CASSSNGTPGDYNEQFF.

The J gene is TRBJ2-2, the V gene TRBV29-1, with 7 bases lining up with TRBD2. The germline gives CDR1 SQVTM, CDR2 ANQGSEA. The V gene end was trimmed by 4 bases and the J gene end by 0 bases; junction bases not matched to a gene: 17. This CDR3 region has 19 residues. The chain's CDR3 is CSVVIGWGVAGANTGELFF. The CDR3 region has the DNA TGCAGCGTTGTTATAGGCTGGGGAGTAGCGGGTGCGAACACCGGGGAGCTGTTTTTT.